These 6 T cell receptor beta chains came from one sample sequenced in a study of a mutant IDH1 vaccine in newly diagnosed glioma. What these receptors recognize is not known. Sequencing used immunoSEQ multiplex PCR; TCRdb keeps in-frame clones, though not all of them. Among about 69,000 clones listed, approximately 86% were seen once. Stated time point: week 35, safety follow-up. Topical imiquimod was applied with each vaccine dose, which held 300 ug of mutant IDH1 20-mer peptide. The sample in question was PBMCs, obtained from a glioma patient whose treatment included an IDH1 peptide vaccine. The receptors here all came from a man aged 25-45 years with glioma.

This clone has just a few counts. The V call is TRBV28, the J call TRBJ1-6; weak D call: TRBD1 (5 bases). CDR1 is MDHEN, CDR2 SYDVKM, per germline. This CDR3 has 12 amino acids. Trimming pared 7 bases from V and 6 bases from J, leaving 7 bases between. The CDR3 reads CASKQGNSPLHF. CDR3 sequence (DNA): TGTGCCAGCAAGCAGGGTAATTCACCCCTCCACTTT.

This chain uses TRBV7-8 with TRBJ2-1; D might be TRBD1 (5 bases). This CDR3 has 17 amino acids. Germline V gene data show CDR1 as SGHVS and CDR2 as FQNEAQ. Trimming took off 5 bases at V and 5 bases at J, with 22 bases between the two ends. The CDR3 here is CASSQRGRVLRHNEQFF. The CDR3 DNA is TGTGCCAGCAGCCAAAGGGGCCGGGTCCTAAGGCACAATGAGCAGTTCTTC.

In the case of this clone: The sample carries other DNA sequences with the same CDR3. CDR3 nucleotides: TGTGCCACCAGCAGAGATAGAACGCCACAGGGCGGAGCCGGGGAGCTGTTTTTT. This translates into CATSRDRTPQGGAGELFF. The rearrangement joins TRBV15 to TRBJ2-2, with D possibly TRBD1 on 6 matching bases. Germline V gives CDR1 LNHNV, CDR2 YYDKDF (reference sequence). Trimming stripped 0 bases from V and 6 bases from J, with 20 bases between. This CDR3 is built from 18 residues.

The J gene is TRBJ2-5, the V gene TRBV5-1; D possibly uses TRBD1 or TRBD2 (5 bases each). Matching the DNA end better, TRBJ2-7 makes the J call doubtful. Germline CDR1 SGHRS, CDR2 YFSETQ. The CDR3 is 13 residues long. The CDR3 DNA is TGCGCCAGCAGCTCCGCCGGGACCCACGAGCAGTACTTC. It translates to CASSSAGTHEQYF.

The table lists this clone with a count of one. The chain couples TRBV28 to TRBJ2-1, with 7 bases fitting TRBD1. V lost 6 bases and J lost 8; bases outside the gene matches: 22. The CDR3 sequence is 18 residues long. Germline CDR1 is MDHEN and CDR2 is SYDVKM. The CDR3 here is CASSNLRRTGERGDEQFF. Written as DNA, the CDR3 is TGTGCCAGCAGCAACCTCCGACGGACAGGAGAACGTGGGGATGAGCAGTTCTTC.

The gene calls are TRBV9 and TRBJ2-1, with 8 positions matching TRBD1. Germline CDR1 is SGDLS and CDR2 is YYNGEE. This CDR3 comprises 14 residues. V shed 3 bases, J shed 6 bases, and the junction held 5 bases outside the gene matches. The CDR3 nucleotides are TGTGCCAGCAGCGATGACAGGGGTTCCAATGAGCAGTTCTTC. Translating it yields CASSDDRGSNEQFF.